The 5 T cell receptor beta chains given below trace back to one sample, sequenced in a study of blood T cell repertoires in COVID-19. Assay: immunoSEQ multiplex PCR; the TCRdb copy retains only in-frame clones and omits some. Of 350,000 to 550,000 clones in the sample, approximately 90% were seen once. Sequencing was carried out using peripheral blood. These receptors all stem from a woman in her 30s with acute or convalescent COVID-19.

This clone was observed a few times. V and J are TRBV7-6 and TRBJ2-2; 8 positions agree with TRBD1. The V gene's germline CDR1 is SGHVS and CDR2 FNYEAQ. This CDR3 has 19 amino acids. V lost 0 bases, J lost 0 bases, and 9 bases stayed unmatched. The chain's CDR3 is CASSLADLQGASNTGELFF. The CDR3 bases are TGTGCCAGCAGCTTAGCGGACCTTCAGGGGGCTTCGAACACCGGGGAGCTGTTTTTT.

The V and J genes are TRBV5-6 and TRBJ2-2; 9 bases are shared with TRBD2. Germline V gene lookup returns CDR1 SGHDT and CDR2 YYEEEE. This CDR3 is built from 14 residues. Germline trimming cut 2 bases from V and 6 bases from J; bases unmatched to any gene: 2. Here the CDR3 reads CASSLGTSPGELFF. The CDR3 DNA sequence: TGTGCCAGCAGCTTAGGGACTAGCCCCGGGGAGCTGTTTTTT.

The chain recombines TRBV11-2 with TRBJ2-5, with TRBD1 matching over 9 bases. The V segment lost 5 bases and the J segment 5 bases; nucleotides outside the gene matches: 9. The germline CDR1 and CDR2 sequences are SGHAT and FQNNGV. The CDR3 is 15 residues long. The CDR3 region has the DNA TGTGCCAGCAGCGGAGGGACAGGGAAAACGGAGACCCAGTACTTC. Translated, it gives CASSGGTGKTETQYF.

In its sample, this clone was seen once. Other nucleotide sequences in the sample specify the same CDR3. The CDR3 nucleotides read TGTGCCAGCTCCCCAGACAGTAACTATGGCTACACCTTC. Protein product: CASSPDSNYGYTF. V gene TRBV18 combines with J gene TRBJ1-2; D is possibly TRBD1 (5 bases). The CDR3 runs 13 residues. Trimming pared 6 bases from V and 1 base from J, leaving 9 bases between. Per the germline V gene, CDR1 is KGHSH and CDR2 is LQKENI.

This sequence joins TRBV5-1 and TRBJ2-7; 7 nucleotides align to TRBD1. The CDR3 is made up of 14 amino acids. Germline V gene sequence: CDR1 SGHRS, CDR2 YFSETQ. With V trimmed by 4 bases and J by 3 bases, 7 bases remained unmatched. The CDR3 is CASSVGDSLYEQYF. The CDR3 DNA reads as TGCGCCAGCAGCGTTGGGGACAGTCTCTACGAGCAGTACTTC.